One and the same sample provided the 4 T cell receptor beta chains below, sequenced in a study of cytomegalovirus exposure and HLA in healthy donors. With 60 Vbeta and 13 Jbeta primers, the PCR was carried out. The assay was immunoSEQ multiplex PCR, and TCRdb's table has in-frame clones only and misses some. Of about 200,000 clones listed, 70% to 80% are singletons. The source material was PBMCs. These receptors all stem from a man between 40 and 49 years old in good health and CMV-seronegative.

V is TRBV18 and J is TRBJ2-1, with 8 bases identical to TRBD1. This CDR3 region has 14 residues. CDR1 is KGHSH, CDR2 LQKENI, per germline. The V segment lost 0 bases and the J segment 8 bases; nucleotides outside the gene matches: 3. CDR3 residues: CASSPPNRGYEQFF. The CDR3 DNA reads as TGTGCCAGCTCACCACCGAACAGGGGGTATGAGCAGTTCTTC.

The rearrangement links TRBV19 to TRBJ2-7, with 8 nucleotides matching TRBD2. The CDR3 is 15 amino acids. From germline, CDR1 is LNHDA and CDR2 SQIVND (reference sequence). V trimming: 6 bases; J trimming: 6 bases; junction bases outside the gene matches: 13. CDR3 nucleotides: TGTGCCAGTAGGGGGATCGGACTAGCCGAAGGCGAGCAGTACTTC. Its protein product is CASRGIGLAEGEQYF. The variable domain in full, completed from reference TRBV19 and TRBJ2-7, reads DGGITQSPKYLFRKEGQNVTLSCEQNLNHDAMYWYRQDPGQGLRLIYYSQIVNDFQKGDIAEGYSVSREKKESFPLTVTSAQKNPTAFYLCASRGIGLAEGEQYFGPGTRLTVT.

In this sample, this clone turned up a few times. The chain's CDR3 is CASFGGGGTEAFF. In DNA form, the CDR3 reads TGTGCCAGCTTCGGGGGGGGAGGAACTGAAGCTTTCTTT. This rearrangement joins TRBV7-8 to TRBJ1-1, with a weak D call TRBD1 (5 bases). V was pared by 8 bases and J by 5 bases, with 15 bases between. The CDR3 has 13 residues. The germline gives CDR1 SGHVS, CDR2 FQNEAQ.

The genes are TRBV2 and TRBJ2-5; 9 bases line up with TRBD1. The CDR3 runs to 15 residues. Germline V gives CDR1 SNHLY, CDR2 FYNNEI. V was clipped by 3 bases and J by 6 bases; unmatched bases: 8. CDR3 DNA sequence: TGTGCCAGCAGTGAGGGACAGGGAAGTTTAAAGACCCAGTACTTC. Protein sequence: CASSEGQGSLKTQYF. Based on the CDR3 plus reference TRBV2 and TRBJ2-5, the full variable domain is EPEVTQTPSHQVTQMGQEVILRCVPISNHLYFYWYRQILGQKVEFLVSFYNNEISEKSEIFDDQFSVERPDGSNFTLKIRSTKLEDSAMYFCASSEGQGSLKTQYFGPGTRLLVL.